The 30 T cell receptor beta chains listed next were all sequenced from one sample in a study of low-dose radiotherapy and immunotherapy resistance in tumors. Both TCRalpha and TCRbeta chains were reverse transcribed with V-gene-specific primers. A roughly 20-cycle PCR with a constant-region primer and V-primer adapter amplified TCRs. TCRdb redid the calling of the reads with MiXCR, one entry per CDR3 protein. The sample holds approximately 46,000 distinct CDR3 sequences, less than 30% seen once. Described time point: after trial treatment. Treatment: LDRT plus nivolumab, ipilimumab, low-dose cyclophosphamide and aspirin (RACIN trial). This material consisted of PBMCs, taken after low-dose radiotherapy plus immunotherapy. The receptor set was obtained from a male donor with prostate cancer.

The table lists this clonotype with a few counts. J is TRBJ1-1 and V is TRBV24-1; 8 bases align to TRBD1. The CDR3 length is 15 residues. Germline trimming cut 7 bases from V and 0 bases from J; bases unmatched to any gene: 6. CDR1 is KGHDR and CDR2 is SFDVKD in the germline V gene. The CDR3 nucleotides read TGTGCCACCAGAGCAGGGACAGGCTTGAACACTGAAGCTTTCTTT. This encodes CATRAGTGLNTEAFF.

This clonotype was detected many times. This chain joins TRBV28 and TRBJ1-2, with TRBD1 as a possible D gene (5 bases). Germline V gene data show CDR1 as MDHEN and CDR2 as SYDVKM. This CDR3 has 12 residues. This chain's CDR3 is CGTGGWDYGYTF. The CDR3 DNA follows: TGTGGCACGGGGGGTTGGGACTATGGCTACACCTTC.

This clonotype was detected only a few times. This chain uses TRBV5-1 with TRBJ2-1, with a tentative D call TRBD2 (5 bases). The V end lost 7 bases, the J end lost 4 bases, and 6 bases lay between the germline ends. CDR1 is SGHRS and CDR2 is YFSETQ in the germline V gene. The CDR3 sequence is 11 residues long. This chain's CDR3 is CASERYNEQFF. Here the CDR3 DNA reads TGCGCCAGCGAGCGGTACAATGAGCAGTTCTTC.

This clonotype was counted at least ten times. V and J are TRBV25-1 and TRBJ2-1; unclear D gene. Trimming removed 8 bases at V and 3 bases at J, with 5 bases between. Germline loops: CDR1 MGHDK, CDR2 SYGVNS. The CDR3 totals 11 residues. CDR3 amino acids: CASGDYNEQFF. For the CDR3, the DNA is TGTGCCAGCGGAGACTACAATGAGCAGTTCTTC.

This clonotype has at least ten counts. V is TRBV5-1 and J is TRBJ1-5; unclear D gene. V was cut by 1 base and J by 1 base, with 9 bases left in between. Looked up from germline, CDR1 is SGHRS and CDR2 is YFSETQ. The CDR3 spans 15 residues. As DNA, the CDR3 is TGCGCCAGCAGCTTGTCGGGCGGGAGCAATCAGCCCCAGCATTTT. It translates to CASSLSGGSNQPQHF. Complete variable domain (other parts from reference TRBV5-1 and TRBJ1-5): KAGVTQTPRYLIKTRGQQVTLSCSPISGHRSVSWYQQTPGQGLQFLFEYFSETQRNKGNFPGRFSGRQFSNSRSEMNVSTLELGDSALYLCASSLSGGSNQPQHFGDGTRLSIL.

This clonotype was counted ten times or more. This chain links TRBV6-2 or TRBV6-3 with TRBJ2-5; 7 bases fit TRBD2. The V segment lost 2 bases and the J segment 5 bases; nucleotides outside the gene matches: 14. Looked up from germline, CDR1 is MNHEY and CDR2 is SVGEGT. CDR3 size: 17 residues. DNA of the CDR3: TGTGCCAGCAGTTACGGAGCCGGACTAGTACGCGGGGAGACCCAGTACTTC. Translating gives CASSYGAGLVRGETQYF.

Sample share makes this clonotype medium-sized. The chain carries TRBV28 and TRBJ2-7; D possibly matches TRBD1 or TRBD2 (6 bases each). CDR3 length equals 14 residues. V was pared by 8 bases and J by 5 bases, with 19 bases between. Germline V gene sequence: CDR1 MDHEN, CDR2 SYDVKM. CDR3 sequence reads: CASGQEGGWHEQYF. Here the CDR3 DNA reads TGTGCCAGCGGGCAAGAGGGGGGCTGGCACGAGCAGTACTTC.

This clonotype was seen only a few times. This chain joins TRBV29-1 and TRBJ2-2; TRBD1 agrees at 9 bases. The CDR3 is 13 residues long. The junction had 5 bases not matched to a gene; V was cut back by 7 bases and J by 5 bases. Germline CDR1 is SQVTM and CDR2 is ANQGSEA. This CDR3 reads CSAATGGTGELFF. CDR3 in DNA: TGCAGCGCCGCGACAGGGGGGACCGGGGAGCTGTTTTTT.

The J gene is TRBJ2-5, the V gene TRBV5-6; TRBD2 agrees at 9 bases. The CDR3 spans 17 residues. Germline CDR1 and CDR2: SGHDT and YYEEEE. The ends lost 4 bases at V and 5 bases at J; junction bases unmatched: 15. The CDR3 is CASSRELGSGREETQYF. The CDR3 coding sequence is TGTGCCAGCAGCCGCGAATTGGGTAGCGGGAGAGAGGAGACCCAGTACTTC.

Note on this clonotype: Only one base separates this from a far larger clonotype, so it likely reflects a read error. The CDR3 DNA is TGTGCCAGTAGCGGTGGTTTGGATGAGCAGTACTTC. Protein: CASSGGLDEQYF. The chain combines TRBV2 with TRBJ2-5; D might be TRBD2 (6 bases). CDR3 length equals 12 residues. Trimming removed 9 bases at V and 11 bases at J, with 19 bases between. In germline, CDR1 is SNHLY, CDR2 FYNNEI.

This clonotype was counted ten times or more. CDR3 sequence: CASSLGALAGHNEQFF. Here the CDR3 DNA reads TGTGCCAGCAGCTTGGGTGCGTTAGCGGGCCACAATGAGCAGTTCTTC. V usage is TRBV5-4 and J usage is TRBJ2-1, with 7 positions matching TRBD2. With V trimmed by 0 bases and J by 5 bases, 8 bases remained unmatched. Germline CDR1 SGHNT, CDR2 YYREEE (reference sequence). The CDR3 is made up of 16 amino acids.

This clonotype was observed at least ten times. The chain couples TRBV7-9 to TRBJ2-7, with 7 nucleotides matching TRBD2. The CDR3 totals 15 residues. V was pared by 0 bases and J by 0 bases, with 2 bases of the junction left unmatched. Looked up from germline, CDR1 is SEHNR and CDR2 is FQNEAQ (reference sequence). In DNA, the CDR3 is TGTGCCAGCAGCTTAGCTGGGGAGGGCTCCTACGAGCAGTACTTC. Protein product: CASSLAGEGSYEQYF.

The chain joins TRBV28 to TRBJ2-3, with D possibly being TRBD2 (6 bases). Trimming left V 6 bases short and J 6 bases short, with 16 bases between. Germline CDR1 is MDHEN and CDR2 is SYDVKM. CDR3 length: 14 amino acids. CDR3 amino acids: CASRSGGGADTQYF. DNA for the CDR3: TGTGCCAGCAGGTCCGGTGGAGGGGCTGATACGCAGTATTTT.

This clonotype came up many times. The J gene is TRBJ2-6, the V gene TRBV6-4; no reliable D call. Trimming removed 0 bases at V and 0 bases at J, with 12 bases between. Looked up from germline, CDR1 is MRHNA and CDR2 is SNTAGT. The CDR3 is made up of 18 amino acids. CDR3: CASSDSIEGPSGANVLTF. CDR3 in DNA: TGTGCCAGCAGTGACTCGATCGAAGGCCCCTCTGGGGCCAACGTCCTGACTTTC.

This clonotype was counted at least ten times. This rearrangement joins TRBV29-1 to TRBJ2-7, with 8 bases matching TRBD1. The V gene's germline CDR1 is SQVTM and CDR2 ANQGSEA. CDR3 length equals 12 residues. Trimming cost V 3 bases and J 2 bases; bases outside gene matches: 0. The CDR3 reads CSVEDRAYEQYF. The CDR3 nucleotides are TGCAGCGTTGAGGACAGGGCCTACGAGCAGTACTTC.

This clonotype has ten or more counts. The rearrangement uses TRBV3-1 and TRBJ2-2; the match to TRBD2 covers 13 bases. The junction had 5 bases not matched to a gene; V was cut back by 4 bases and J by 9 bases. The CDR3 length is 15 residues. CDR1 and CDR2 from the germline V gene are LGHDT and YNNKEL (reference sequence). In DNA, the CDR3 is TGTGCCAGCAGCCCCGGGACTAGCGGGACTAGGGAGCTGTTTTTT. This sequence encodes CASSPGTSGTRELFF.

In its sample, this clonotype was seen many times. V and J are TRBV29-1 and TRBJ1-5, with 8 bases identical to TRBD1. The ends lost 4 bases at V and 5 bases at J; junction bases unmatched: 7. The germline V gene has CDR1 SQVTM and CDR2 ANQGSEA. The CDR3 runs to 14 residues. This CDR3 is CSVGTGKADQPQHF. DNA of the CDR3: TGCAGCGTTGGGACAGGGAAGGCGGATCAGCCCCAGCATTTT.

This clonotype was recorded at least ten times. This rearrangement joins TRBV6-6 to TRBJ1-1; tentatively, D is TRBD1 (5 bases). The length of the CDR3 is 15 residues. From germline, CDR1 is MNHNY and CDR2 SVGAGI (reference sequence). V was shortened by 4 bases and J by 2 bases, with 14 bases between the two germline ends. CDR3: CASSSWDGDNTEAFF. CDR3 DNA: TGTGCCAGCAGTTCTTGGGACGGCGACAACACTGAAGCTTTCTTT.

This clonotype was counted many times. This chain joins TRBV27 and TRBJ1-1, with D possibly matching TRBD1 (6 bases). CDR1 is MNHEY, CDR2 SMNVEV, per germline (reference sequence). This CDR3 spans 14 amino acids. V lost 5 bases to trimming and J lost 4 bases, with 14 bases between them. The CDR3 here is CASSLQGGGTEAFF. As DNA, the CDR3 is TGTGCCAGCAGTCTACAGGGAGGCGGCACTGAAGCTTTCTTT.

V is TRBV27 and J is TRBJ2-1, with D tentatively TRBD2 (6 bases). In germline, CDR1 is MNHEY, CDR2 SMNVEV (reference sequence). V dropped 2 bases and J dropped 7 bases, with 12 bases sitting between them. The CDR3 is made up of 14 amino acids. The CDR3 coding sequence is TGTGCCAGCAGTTTAGGAGGGGAAGTGAATGAGCAGTTCTTC. Protein sequence: CASSLGGEVNEQFF.

In its sample, this clonotype was seen many times. J is TRBJ2-5 and V is TRBV9, with 8 bases matching TRBD2. Looked up from germline, CDR1 is SGDLS and CDR2 is YYNGEE. With 6 bases clipped from V and 5 bases from J, the junction kept 9 bases outside the gene matches. The CDR3 is made up of 14 amino acids. This CDR3 reads CASTRGGGLETQYF. DNA of the CDR3: TGTGCCAGCACCCGGGGGGGGGGCCTCGAGACCCAGTACTTC.

CDR3 residues: CSVGRGVAEAFF. For the CDR3, the DNA is TGCAGCGTGGGACGGGGTGTTGCTGAAGCTTTCTTT. The chain is built from TRBV29-1 and TRBJ1-1; tentatively, D is TRBD1 (5 bases). Germline CDR1 reads SQVTM; CDR2 reads ANQGSEA. This CDR3 spans 12 amino acids. Trimming pared 6 bases from V and 6 bases from J, leaving 14 bases between.

V and J are TRBV7-8 and TRBJ2-5, with 7 bases fitting TRBD1. The ends lost 0 bases at V and 0 bases at J; junction bases unmatched: 7. This CDR3 is built from 17 residues. Per the germline V gene, CDR1 is SGHVS and CDR2 is FQNEAQ. This chain's CDR3 is CASSLARSGGNQETQYF. The CDR3 DNA follows: TGTGCCAGCAGCTTAGCGCGATCAGGGGGTAACCAAGAGACCCAGTACTTC.

This clonotype was seen at least ten times. The chain recombines TRBV24-1 with TRBJ2-7; weak D call: TRBD1 (6 bases). Trimming removed 3 bases at V and 8 bases at J, with 10 bases between. The germline V gene encodes CDR1 KGHDR and CDR2 SFDVKD. The CDR3 extends over 12 amino acids. CDR3 loop: CATSDNRAQQYF. The CDR3 DNA reads TGTGCCACCAGTGATAACAGGGCCCAGCAGTACTTC.

In its sample, this clonotype was seen once. The rearrangement joins TRBV20-1 to TRBJ1-5; 8 positions agree with TRBD1. CDR3 length equals 13 residues. The germline V gene has CDR1 DFQATT and CDR2 SNEGSKA (reference sequence). The junction had 6 bases not matched to a gene; V was cut back by 5 bases and J by 6 bases. CDR3: CSAPGQGSQPQHF. Here the CDR3 DNA reads TGCAGTGCTCCCGGACAGGGTAGTCAGCCCCAGCATTTT.

Ten or more counts support this clonotype. This chain connects TRBV18 to TRBJ2-1; no clear D. CDR1 and CDR2 from the germline V gene are KGHSH and LQKENI. V was cut by 3 bases and J by 6 bases, with 6 bases left in between. The CDR3 runs to 12 residues. Here the CDR3 DNA reads TGTGCCAGCTCACCGGGATCCAATGAGCAGTTCTTC. Protein product: CASSPGSNEQFF.

About this clonotype itself: The CDR3 ends on some other residue instead of the conserved phenylalanine or tryptophan, so this is likely a read error. J is TRBJ2-1 and V is TRBV6-6; no clear D gene. The CDR3 loop spans 14 amino acids. Germline CDR1 and CDR2: MNHNY and SVGAGI (reference sequence). Trimming took off 4 bases at V and 6 bases at J, with 13 bases between the two ends. The chain's CDR3 is CASSWRGTFNEQFY. The CDR3 DNA sequence: TGTGCCAGCAGTTGGCGCGGCACCTTCAATGAGCAGTTCTAC.

This sequence joins TRBV12-3 or TRBV12-4 and TRBJ2-7; tentatively, D is TRBD1 (5 bases). V lost 6 bases, J lost 2 bases, and 17 bases lay in between. The CDR3 loop spans 15 amino acids. CDR3 sequence (DNA): TGTGCCAGCAGCCAAGGTATCACAGGAACCTACGAGCAGTACTTC. Translating gives CASSQGITGTYEQYF.

This clonotype was detected many times. This chain links TRBV19 with TRBJ1-5; D is ambiguous. Trimming cost V 1 base and J 0 bases, with 7 bases left between them. Germline-derived CDR1 and CDR2 are LNHDA and SQIVND (reference sequence). The CDR3 loop spans 15 amino acids. CDR3 nucleotides: TGTGCCAGTAGTATAGGCACGGATAGCAATCAGCCCCAGCATTTT. This codes for CASSIGTDSNQPQHF. Based on the CDR3 plus reference TRBV19 and TRBJ1-5, the full variable domain is DGGITQSPKYLFRKEGQNVTLSCEQNLNHDAMYWYRQDPGQGLRLIYYSQIVNDFQKGDIAEGYSVSREKKESFPLTVTSAQKNPTAFYLCASSIGTDSNQPQHFGDGTRLSIL.

This clonotype was counted many times. The V and J genes are TRBV10-3 and TRBJ2-3, with 8 bases matching TRBD2. The V gene end was trimmed by 0 bases and the J gene end by 9 bases; junction bases not matched to a gene: 11. Germline V gives CDR1 ENHRY, CDR2 SYGVKD. The CDR3 has 16 residues. CDR3 nucleotide sequence: TGTGCCATCAGTGAGTCGATTCTAGCGGGCCCCGGAACGCAGTATTTT. Its protein product is CAISESILAGPGTQYF.